This T cell receptor (beta chain) derives from a study of blood T cell repertoires in COVID-19. CDR3 length: 12 residues. Trimming pared 6 bases from V and 2 bases from J, leaving 8 bases between. Germline V CDR1 and CDR2: SGHTS, YDEGEE. Repertoires were generated with immunoSEQ multiplex PCR, while TCRdb's copy carries only in-frame clones and drops some. The sample lists 130,000 to 150,000 clones, around 84% seen once, with more than 4.5% in the top ten. Participants' reported clinical history set cohort assignment. The chain is built from TRBV5-8 and TRBJ2-5; D is unresolved. The source is a woman aged 50 to 65 who had been exposed to COVID-19. Sequences were obtained from PBMCs or T cells enriched from blood (not recorded which). CDR3 DNA: TGTGCCAGCACCCCACGGCAAGAGACCCAGTACTTC. The encoded protein is CASTPRQETQYF.